This T cell receptor beta chain appears in the sequencing data of a study of blood T cell repertoires in COVID-19. Per germline, CDR1 SGHRS and CDR2 YFSETQ. The CDR3 loop spans 17 amino acids. Trimming cost V 0 bases and J 3 bases, with 18 bases left between them. Profiling relied on immunoSEQ multiplex PCR, and the TCRdb table lists in-frame clones only, not all of them. Seen here are about 290,000 clones, roughly 89% observed once, and the top ten hold around 10%. The Seattle patients joined while their infection was active and were tracked longitudinally afterward. The rearrangement links TRBV5-1 to TRBJ2-5; tentatively, D is TRBD1 (5 bases). This clonotype was obtained from a woman aged 25 to 45 with COVID-19, enrolled during active disease. The sample consisted of peripheral blood. CDR3 region: CASSLVPFSQGEETQYF. For the CDR3, the DNA is TGCGCCAGCAGCTTGGTTCCGTTCTCACAAGGGGAAGAGACCCAGTACTTC.